The 7 T cell receptor beta chains presented below share a single source sample, sequenced in a study of cytomegalovirus exposure and HLA in healthy donors. Primers included in the PCR were 60 Vbeta and 13 Jbeta primers. This table comes from immunoSEQ multiplex PCR, and its TCRdb copy is limited to in-frame clones, with some not included. The repertoire holds approximately 150,000 clones, with over 75% as singletons. The specimen was PBMCs. All receptors derive from a woman in her twenties or thirties in good health and CMV-seronegative.

The chain combines TRBV11-3 with TRBJ1-1; D is ambiguous. CDR1 and CDR2 (germline): SGHNT, YENEEA. There are 14 residues in the CDR3. V shed 1 base and J shed 0 bases, with 6 bases lying between them. CDR3 sequence reads: CASSLGGMNTEAFF. The CDR3 DNA is TGTGCCAGCAGCTTAGGAGGGATGAACACTGAAGCTTTCTTT.

This chain uses TRBV7-8 with TRBJ2-3; D is unclear. V was cut by 1 base and J by 4 bases, with 12 bases left in between. Germline assignment: CDR1 SGHVS and CDR2 FQNEAQ. This CDR3 contains 15 residues. The DNA for the CDR3 is TGTGCCAGCAGCTTAGAACTCCTGTCGTCAGATACGCAGTATTTT. Encoded protein: CASSLELLSSDTQYF.

Comment on this clone: Other DNA variants within this sample encode the same CDR3. This CDR3 reads CASSFPGTGSYEQYF. For the CDR3, the DNA is TGTGCCAGCAGTTTTCCCGGGACAGGGTCCTACGAGCAGTACTTC. V usage is TRBV7-2 and J usage is TRBJ2-7, with 9 bases lining up with TRBD1. Germline values: CDR1 SGHTA, CDR2 FQGNSA. V was pared by 6 bases and J by 1 base, with 7 bases of the junction left unmatched. This CDR3 contains 15 residues. The whole variable domain, remainder taken from reference TRBV7-2 and TRBJ2-7, is GAGVSQSPSNKVTEKGKDVELRCDPISGHTALYWYRQSLGQGLEFLIYFQGNSAPDKSGLPSDRFSAERTGGSVSTLTIQRTQQEDSAVYLCASSFPGTGSYEQYFGPGTRLTVT.

This chain uses TRBV6-6 with TRBJ1-2, with TRBD1 matching 9 bases. This CDR3 region has 16 residues. Germline CDR1 and CDR2: MNHNY and SVGAGI (reference sequence). Germline trimming cut 5 bases from V and 0 bases from J; bases unmatched to any gene: 7. This CDR3 reads CASSTQRQGANYGYTF. The CDR3 region has the DNA TGTGCCAGCAGTACTCAAAGACAGGGGGCTAACTATGGCTACACCTTC.

V usage is TRBV18 and J usage is TRBJ2-4; 12 bases map to TRBD2. The V segment lost 3 bases and the J segment 7 bases; nucleotides outside the gene matches: 7. Germline CDR1 KGHSH, CDR2 LQKENI. The CDR3 consists of 16 residues. For the CDR3, the DNA is TGTGCCAGCTCACCCTCTAGCGGGGGGGCGGGGAACATTCAGTACTTC. It translates to CASSPSSGGAGNIQYF.

The V gene is TRBV9, the J gene TRBJ2-5, with 10 bases lining up with TRBD2. Germline V gives CDR1 SGDLS, CDR2 YYNGEE. V shed 0 bases, J shed 5 bases, and the junction held 4 bases outside the gene matches. This CDR3 has 15 amino acids. The CDR3 nucleotides are TGTGCCAGCAGCGTAGTAGCGGGGGGAGGGGAGACCCAGTACTTC. As protein: CASSVVAGGGETQYF.

This chain connects TRBV9 to TRBJ1-2, with a weak D call TRBD1 (6 bases). CDR1 is SGDLS, CDR2 YYNGEE, per germline. This CDR3 comprises 14 residues. V shed 2 bases and J shed 2 bases, with 10 bases lying between them. CDR3 sequence: CASSVRDINYGYTF. DNA of the CDR3: TGTGCCAGCAGCGTCCGGGACATAAACTATGGCTACACCTTC.